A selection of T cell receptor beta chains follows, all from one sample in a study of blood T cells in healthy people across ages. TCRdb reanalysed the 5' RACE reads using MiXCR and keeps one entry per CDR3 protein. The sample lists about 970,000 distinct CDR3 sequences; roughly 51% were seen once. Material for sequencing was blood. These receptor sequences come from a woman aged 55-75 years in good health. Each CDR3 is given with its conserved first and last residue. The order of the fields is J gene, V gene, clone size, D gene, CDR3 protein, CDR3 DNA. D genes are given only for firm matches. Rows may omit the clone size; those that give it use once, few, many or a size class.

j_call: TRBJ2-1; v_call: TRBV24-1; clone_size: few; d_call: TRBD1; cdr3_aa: CATSRDTGVEQFF; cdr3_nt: TGTGCCACCAGTAGGGACACAGGGGTAGAGCAGTTCTTC
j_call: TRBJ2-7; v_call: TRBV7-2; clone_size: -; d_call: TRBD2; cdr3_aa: CASSLVTSGSREQYF; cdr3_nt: TGTGCCAGCAGCTTAGTGACTAGCGGGAGTAGGGAGCAGTACTTC
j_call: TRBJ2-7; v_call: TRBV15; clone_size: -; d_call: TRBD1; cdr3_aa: CATRWDRGLYEQYF; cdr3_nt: TGTGCCACCCGTTGGGACAGGGGTCTTTACGAGCAGTACTTC
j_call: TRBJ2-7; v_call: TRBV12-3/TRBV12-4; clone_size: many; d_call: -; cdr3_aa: CASSPQGPVYEQYF; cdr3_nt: TGTGCCAGCAGTCCACAGGGTCCGGTATACGAGCAGTACTTC
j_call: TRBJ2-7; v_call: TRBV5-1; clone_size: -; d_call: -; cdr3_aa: CASGSPGVEQYF; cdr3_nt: TGCGCCAGCGGGAGTCCAGGGGTCGAGCAGTACTTC
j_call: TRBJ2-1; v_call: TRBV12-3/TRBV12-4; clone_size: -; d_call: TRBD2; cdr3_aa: CASTSSPGLAGGASYNEQFF; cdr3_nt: TGTGCCAGCACCAGTTCCCCGGGACTAGCGGGAGGGGCATCCTACAATGAGCAGTTCTTC
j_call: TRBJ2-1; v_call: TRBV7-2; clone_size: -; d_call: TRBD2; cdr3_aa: CASSEGLAGVYEQFF; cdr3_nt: TGTGCCAGCAGCGAAGGACTAGCGGGAGTTTATGAGCAGTTCTTC
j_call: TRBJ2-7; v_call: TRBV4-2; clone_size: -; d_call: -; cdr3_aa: CASSQELGYSYEQYF; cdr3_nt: TGTGCCAGCAGCCAAGAACTGGGCTACTCCTACGAGCAGTACTTC
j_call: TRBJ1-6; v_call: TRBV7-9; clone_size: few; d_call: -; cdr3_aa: CASSLRAGGNSPLHF; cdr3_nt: TGTGCCAGCAGCTTGCGCGCGGGGGGAAATTCACCCCTCCACTTT
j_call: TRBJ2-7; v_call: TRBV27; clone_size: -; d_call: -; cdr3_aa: CASSFSNSYEQYF; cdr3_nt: TGTGCCAGCAGTTTTAGTAACTCCTACGAGCAGTACTTC
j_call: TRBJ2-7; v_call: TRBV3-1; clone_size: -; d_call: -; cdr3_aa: CASSQNPQANYEQYF; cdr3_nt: TGTGCCAGCAGCCAAAATCCACAGGCAAATTACGAGCAGTACTTC
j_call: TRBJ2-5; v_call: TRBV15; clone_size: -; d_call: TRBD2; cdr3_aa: CATSVGTRIVQETQYF; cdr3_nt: TGTGCCACCAGCGTCGGGACTAGGATAGTCCAAGAGACCCAGTACTTC
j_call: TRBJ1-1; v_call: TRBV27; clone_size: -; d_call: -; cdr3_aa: CASRAGGGFEAFF; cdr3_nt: TGTGCCAGCAGGGCCGGGGGCGGTTTTGAAGCTTTCTTT
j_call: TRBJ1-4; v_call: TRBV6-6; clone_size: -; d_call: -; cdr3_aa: CASKTGNEKLFF; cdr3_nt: TGTGCCAGCAAGACGGGGAATGAAAAACTGTTTTTT
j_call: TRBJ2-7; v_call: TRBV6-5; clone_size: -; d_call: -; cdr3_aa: CASSPRVVGPHEQYF; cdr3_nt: TGTGCCAGCAGCCCCAGGGTGGTGGGGCCGCACGAGCAGTACTTC
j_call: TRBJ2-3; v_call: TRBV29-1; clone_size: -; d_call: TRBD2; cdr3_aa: CSVEKGGIPTGTQYF; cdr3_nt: TGCAGCGTTGAAAAGGGAGGGATCCCCACAGGTACGCAGTATTTT
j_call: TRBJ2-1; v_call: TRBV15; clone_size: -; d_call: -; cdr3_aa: CTTSRAVRVQNYNEQFF; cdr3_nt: TGTACCACCAGCAGAGCAGTTCGTGTACAGAACTACAATGAGCAGTTCTTC
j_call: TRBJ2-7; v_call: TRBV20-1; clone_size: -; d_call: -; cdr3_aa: CCAQGRDRPYEQYF; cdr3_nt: TGCTGCGCCCAGGGGCGGGACCGTCCCTACGAGCAGTACTTC
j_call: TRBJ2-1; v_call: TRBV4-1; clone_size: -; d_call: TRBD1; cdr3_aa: CASSQDRRQGHNEQFF; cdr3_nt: TGCGCCAGCAGCCAAGATCGCAGACAGGGGCACAATGAGCAGTTCTTC
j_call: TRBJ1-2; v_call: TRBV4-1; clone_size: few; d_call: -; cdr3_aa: CASSQPTWGRDYGYTF; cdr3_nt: TGCGCCAGCAGCCAACCGACGTGGGGGCGCGACTATGGCTACACCTTC
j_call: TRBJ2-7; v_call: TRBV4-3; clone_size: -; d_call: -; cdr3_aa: CTSSQEILVPYEQYF; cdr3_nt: TGCACCAGCAGCCAAGAAATCCTAGTCCCCTACGAGCAGTACTTC
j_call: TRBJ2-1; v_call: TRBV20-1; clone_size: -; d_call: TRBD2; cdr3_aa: CSARGLAGGDYNEQFF; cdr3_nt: TGCAGTGCCAGGGGGCTAGCGGGGGGAGATTACAATGAGCAGTTCTTC
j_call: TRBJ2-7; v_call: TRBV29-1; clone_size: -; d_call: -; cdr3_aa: CSVTTGAHGEQYF; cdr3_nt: TGCAGCGTCACTACTGGGGCTCATGGCGAGCAGTACTTC
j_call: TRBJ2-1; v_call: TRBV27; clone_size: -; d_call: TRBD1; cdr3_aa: CASSSDRVIYNEQFF; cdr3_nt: TGTGCCAGCAGTAGCGACAGGGTGATCTACAATGAGCAGTTCTTC
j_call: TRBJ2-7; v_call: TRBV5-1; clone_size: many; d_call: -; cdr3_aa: CASSLASGEQYF; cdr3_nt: TGTGCCAGCAGCCTAGCGAGCGGCGAGCAGTACTTC